Listed below are T cell receptor beta chains from one sample, sequenced in a study of blood T cell repertoires in COVID-19. Libraries were prepared by immunoSEQ multiplex PCR; TCRdb keeps only in-frame clonotypes and omits some of them. The sample lists tens of thousands of clones, about 80% seen once, with roughly 14% in the top ten. Sequences were obtained from peripheral blood. The receptors come from a man aged 45 to 65 with active or convalescent COVID-19. CDR3s include the opening cysteine and the closing phenylalanine or tryptophan. D genes are given only for firm matches. Where a row states a size, it is once, few, many or the class of an expanded clone; other rows omit it.

j_gene | v_gene | d_gene | abundance | CDR3aa | CDR3nt
TRBJ2-3 | TRBV9 | TRBD2 | NA | CASQGTSGGRNTQYF | TGTGCCTCGCAAGGGACTAGCGGGGGGAGGAATACGCAGTATTTT
TRBJ1-3 | TRBV19 | NA | NA | CASSENSGNTIYF | TGTGCCAGTAGTGAGAATTCTGGAAACACCATATATTTT
TRBJ2-5 | TRBV29-1 | TRBD1 | NA | CSALPGQGETQYF | TGCAGCGCCCTCCCGGGACAGGGAGAGACCCAGTACTTC
TRBJ1-1 | TRBV14 | NA | NA | CASSPLYGGNTEAFF | TGTGCCAGCAGCCCACTCTACGGGGGGAACACTGAAGCTTTCTTT
TRBJ2-1 | TRBV9 | NA | NA | CASSPRGGGADEQFF | TGTGCCAGCAGCCCCCGCGGTGGGGGGGCCGATGAGCAGTTCTTC
TRBJ1-6 | TRBV21-1 | NA | NA | CASSNIQDNSPLHF | TGTGCCAGCAGCAATATCCAGGATAATTCACCCCTCCACTTT
TRBJ2-2 | TRBV27 | NA | NA | CASSPELGGAGELFF | TGTGCCAGCAGTCCAGAGCTCGGAGGCGCCGGGGAGCTGTTTTTT
TRBJ2-1 | TRBV30 | NA | once | CAWSGGGALNEQFF | TGTGCCTGGAGTGGTGGCGGGGCCCTTAATGAGCAGTTCTTC
TRBJ1-1 | TRBV2 | TRBD1 | NA | CASRSDRAANTEAFF | TGTGCCAGCAGGTCCGACAGGGCCGCCAATACTGAAGCTTTCTTT
TRBJ2-1 | TRBV5-1 | NA | NA | CASSSGGTGSYNEQFF | TGCGCCAGCAGCTCAGGGGGGACCGGCTCCTACAATGAGCAGTTCTTC
TRBJ2-7 | TRBV5-5 | NA | NA | CASSPGLGPYEQYF | TGTGCCAGCAGCCCGGGACTGGGGCCCTACGAGCAGTACTTC
TRBJ1-2 | TRBV29-1 | TRBD1 | NA | CSEGRTGGF | TGCAGCGAGGGGCGAACAGGGGGCTTC
TRBJ2-7 | TRBV6-5 | NA | NA | CASTQQVTYEQYF | TGTGCCAGCACCCAACAGGTTACCTACGAGCAGTACTTC
TRBJ2-3 | TRBV28 | TRBD2 | NA | CASSSPTSGGADTQYF | TGTGCCAGCAGCTCCCCAACTAGCGGGGGGGCAGATACGCAGTATTTT